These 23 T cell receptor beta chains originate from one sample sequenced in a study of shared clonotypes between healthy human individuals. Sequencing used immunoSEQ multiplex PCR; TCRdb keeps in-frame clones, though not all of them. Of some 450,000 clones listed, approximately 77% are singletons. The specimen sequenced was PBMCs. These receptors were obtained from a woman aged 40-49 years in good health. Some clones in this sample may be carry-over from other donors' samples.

The CDR3 DNA reads as TGTGCCAGCGGACAGGGGGCAGTCCCTCGCACCTTC. Amino acids: CASGQGAVPRTF. This chain joins TRBV19 and TRBJ1-2; 11 bases fit TRBD1. The CDR3 is made up of 12 amino acids. V shed 9 bases, J shed 13 bases, and the junction held 10 bases outside the gene matches. CDR1 LNHDA and CDR2 SQIVND come from the germline V gene (reference sequence).

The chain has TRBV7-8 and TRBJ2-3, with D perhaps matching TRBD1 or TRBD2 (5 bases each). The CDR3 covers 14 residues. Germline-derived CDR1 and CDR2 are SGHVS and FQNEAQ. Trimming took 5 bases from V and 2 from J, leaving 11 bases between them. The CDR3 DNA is TGTGCCAGCAGCCGTGGGACGAACACAGATACGCAGTATTTT. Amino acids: CASSRGTNTDTQYF.

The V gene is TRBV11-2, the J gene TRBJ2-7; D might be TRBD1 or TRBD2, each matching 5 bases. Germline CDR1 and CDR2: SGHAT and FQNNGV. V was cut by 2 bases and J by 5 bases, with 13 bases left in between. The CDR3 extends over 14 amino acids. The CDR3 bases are TGTGCCAGCAGCTTACGGGGCAGGGACGACGAGCAGTACTTC. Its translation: CASSLRGRDDEQYF.

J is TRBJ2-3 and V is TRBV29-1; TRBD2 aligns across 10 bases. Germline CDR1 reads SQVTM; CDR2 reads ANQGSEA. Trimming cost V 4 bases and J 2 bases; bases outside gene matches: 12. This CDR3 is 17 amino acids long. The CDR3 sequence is CSVVGPSGSLPTDTQYF. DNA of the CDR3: TGCAGCGTTGTTGGTCCTAGCGGGAGTTTACCCACAGATACGCAGTATTTT.

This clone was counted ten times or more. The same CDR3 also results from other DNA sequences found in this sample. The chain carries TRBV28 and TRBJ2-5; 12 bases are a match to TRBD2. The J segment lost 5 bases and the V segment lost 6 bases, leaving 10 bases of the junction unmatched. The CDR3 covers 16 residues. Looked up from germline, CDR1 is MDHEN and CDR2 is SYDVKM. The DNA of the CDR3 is TGTGCCAGCAGCGACGCCCTAGCGGGAGGGATCGAGACCCAGTACTTC. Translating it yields CASSDALAGGIETQYF.

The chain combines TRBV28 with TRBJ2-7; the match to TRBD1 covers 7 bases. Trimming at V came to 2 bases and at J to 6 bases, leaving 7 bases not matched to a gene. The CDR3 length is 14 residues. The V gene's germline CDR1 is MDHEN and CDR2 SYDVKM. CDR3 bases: TGTGCCAGCAGTTTACCCCGACAGGGAACCGAGCAGTACTTC. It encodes CASSLPRQGTEQYF. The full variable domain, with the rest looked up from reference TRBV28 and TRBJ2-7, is DVKVTQSSRYLVKRTGEKVFLECVQDMDHENMFWYRQDPGLGLRLIYFSYDVKMKEKGDIPEGYSVSREKKERFSLILESASTNQTSMYLCASSLPRQGTEQYFGPGTRLTVT.

CDR3 coding DNA: TGTGCCAGCAGCCAAGAAGGGAGTGGAGGGGGCACAGATACGCAGTATTTT. Protein: CASSQEGSGGGTDTQYF. The chain carries TRBV4-2 and TRBJ2-3; the D gene is possibly TRBD2 (6 bases). Germline V gene lookup returns CDR1 LGHNA and CDR2 YNFKEQ. The CDR3 spans 17 residues. Trimming shortened V by 0 bases and J by 1 base, and 14 bases separated the two germline ends.

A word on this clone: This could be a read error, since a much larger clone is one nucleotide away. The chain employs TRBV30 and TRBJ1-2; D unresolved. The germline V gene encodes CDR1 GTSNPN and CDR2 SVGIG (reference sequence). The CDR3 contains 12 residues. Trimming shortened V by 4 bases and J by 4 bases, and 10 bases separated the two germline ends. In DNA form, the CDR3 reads TGTGCCTGGATAGTGGGCGCCTATGGCTACACCTTC. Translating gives CAWIVGAYGYTF.

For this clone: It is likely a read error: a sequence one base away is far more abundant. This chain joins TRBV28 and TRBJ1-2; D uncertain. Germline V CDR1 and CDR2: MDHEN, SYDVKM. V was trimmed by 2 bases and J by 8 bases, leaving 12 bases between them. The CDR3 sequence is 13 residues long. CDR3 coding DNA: TGTGCCAGCAGTTTAGACGGGGATGGAGGCTACACCTTC. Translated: CASSLDGDGGYTF.

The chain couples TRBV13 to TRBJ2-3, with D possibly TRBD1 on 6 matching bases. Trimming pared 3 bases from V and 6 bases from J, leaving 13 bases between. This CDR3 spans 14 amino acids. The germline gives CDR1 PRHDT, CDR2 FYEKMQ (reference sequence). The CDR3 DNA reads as TGTGCCAGCAGCTTTGGGGCCAGGGGCGATACGCAGTATTTT. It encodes CASSFGARGDTQYF.

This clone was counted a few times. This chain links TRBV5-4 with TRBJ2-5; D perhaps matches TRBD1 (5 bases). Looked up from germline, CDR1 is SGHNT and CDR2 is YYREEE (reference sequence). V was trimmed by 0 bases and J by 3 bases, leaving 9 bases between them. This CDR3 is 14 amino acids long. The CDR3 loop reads CASSLAVTEETQYF. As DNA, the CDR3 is TGTGCCAGCAGCTTGGCCGTGACAGAAGAGACCCAGTACTTC.

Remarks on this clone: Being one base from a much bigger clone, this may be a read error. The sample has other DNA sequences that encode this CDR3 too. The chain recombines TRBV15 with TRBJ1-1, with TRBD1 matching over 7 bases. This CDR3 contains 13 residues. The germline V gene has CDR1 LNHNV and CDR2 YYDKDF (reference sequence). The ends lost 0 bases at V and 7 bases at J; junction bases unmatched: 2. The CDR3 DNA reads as TGTGCCACCAGCAGAGAAGGGGACAGTGAAGCTTTCTTT. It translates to CATSREGDSEAFF.

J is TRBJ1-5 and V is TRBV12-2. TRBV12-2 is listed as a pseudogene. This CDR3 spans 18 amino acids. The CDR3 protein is CASRLDPPPGYSNQPQHF. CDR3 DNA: TGTGCAAGTCGCTTAGATCCCCCACCCGGGTATAGCAATCAGCCCCAGCATTTT.

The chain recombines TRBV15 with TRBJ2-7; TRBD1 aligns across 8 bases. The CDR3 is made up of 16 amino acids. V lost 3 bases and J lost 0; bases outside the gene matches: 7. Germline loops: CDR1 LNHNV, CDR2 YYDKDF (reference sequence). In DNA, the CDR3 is TGTGCCACCAGCAGTGAAACGACAGGGGCCTCCTACGAGCAGTACTTC. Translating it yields CATSSETTGASYEQYF.

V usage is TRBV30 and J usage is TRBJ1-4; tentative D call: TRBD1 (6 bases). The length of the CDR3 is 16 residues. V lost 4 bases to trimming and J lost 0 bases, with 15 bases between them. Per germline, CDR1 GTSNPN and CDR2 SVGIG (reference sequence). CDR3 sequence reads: CAWNQDSTATNEKLFF. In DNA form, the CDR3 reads TGTGCCTGGAACCAGGACAGCACTGCAACTAATGAAAAACTGTTTTTT.

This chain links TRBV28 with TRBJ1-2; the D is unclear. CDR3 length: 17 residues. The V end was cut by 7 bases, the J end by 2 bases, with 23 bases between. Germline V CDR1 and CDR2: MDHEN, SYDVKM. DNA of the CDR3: TGTGCCAGCACCTCTACCCCCCGGGAGCGGAAGAACTATGGCTACACCTTC. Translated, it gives CASTSTPRERKNYGYTF.

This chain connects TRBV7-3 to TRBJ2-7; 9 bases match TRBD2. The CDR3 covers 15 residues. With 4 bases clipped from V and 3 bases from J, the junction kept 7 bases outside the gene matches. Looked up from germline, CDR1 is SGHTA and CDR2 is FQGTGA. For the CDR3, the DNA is TGTGCCAGCAGCTCCTCTAGCGGGACCTTCTACGAGCAGTACTTC. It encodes CASSSSSGTFYEQYF.

This chain's CDR3 is CASSLHQTLLEQYF. The CDR3 DNA follows: TGTGCCAGCAGCTTGCACCAGACCTTGCTCGAGCAGTACTTC. This rearrangement joins TRBV11-2 to TRBJ2-7, with D hard to call. The CDR3 is 14 amino acids. Trimming left V 3 bases short and J 6 bases short, with 15 bases between. Germline assignment: CDR1 SGHAT and CDR2 FQNNGV. Full variable domain (rest looked up from reference TRBV11-2 and TRBJ2-7): EAGVAQSPRYKIIEKRQSVAFWCNPISGHATLYWYQQILGQGPKLLIQFQNNGVVDDSQLPKDRFSAERLKGVDSTLKIQPAKLEDSAVYLCASSLHQTLLEQYFGPGTRLTVT.

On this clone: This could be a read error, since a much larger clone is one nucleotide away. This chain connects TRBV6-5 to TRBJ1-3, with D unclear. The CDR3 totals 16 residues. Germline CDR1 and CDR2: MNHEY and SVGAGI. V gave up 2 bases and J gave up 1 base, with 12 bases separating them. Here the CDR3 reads CASSYPRMGSGNTIYF. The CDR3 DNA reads TGTGCCAGCAGTTACCCGAGGATGGGGTCTGGAAACACCATATATTTT.

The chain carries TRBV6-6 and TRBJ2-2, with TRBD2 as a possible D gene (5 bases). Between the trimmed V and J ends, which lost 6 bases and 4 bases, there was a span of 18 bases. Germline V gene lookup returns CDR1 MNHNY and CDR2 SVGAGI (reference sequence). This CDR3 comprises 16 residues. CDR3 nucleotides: TGTGCCAGCAGCTACGGGGAATTCTTTAGCACCGGGGAGCTGTTTTTT. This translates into CASSYGEFFSTGELFF.

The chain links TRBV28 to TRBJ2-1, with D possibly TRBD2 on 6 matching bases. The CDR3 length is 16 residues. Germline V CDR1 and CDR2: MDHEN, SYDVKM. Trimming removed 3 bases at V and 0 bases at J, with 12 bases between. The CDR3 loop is CASSLGGLSSYNEQFF. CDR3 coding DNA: TGTGCCAGCAGTTTGGGGGGACTGAGCTCCTACAATGAGCAGTTCTTC.

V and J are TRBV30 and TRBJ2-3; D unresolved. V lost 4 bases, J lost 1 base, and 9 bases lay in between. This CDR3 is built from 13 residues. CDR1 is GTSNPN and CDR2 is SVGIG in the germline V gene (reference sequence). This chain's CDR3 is CAWTLPGTDTQYF. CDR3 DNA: TGTGCCTGGACACTCCCAGGCACAGATACGCAGTATTTT.

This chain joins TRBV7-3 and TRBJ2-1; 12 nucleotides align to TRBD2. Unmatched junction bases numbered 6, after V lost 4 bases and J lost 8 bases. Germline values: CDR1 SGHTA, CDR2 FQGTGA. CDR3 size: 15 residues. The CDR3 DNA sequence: TGTGCCAGCAGCTCCGGGACTAGCGGGTTCCATGAGCAGTTCTTC. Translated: CASSSGTSGFHEQFF.